This T cell receptor beta chain was recovered during a study of T cell responses to AZD1222 COVID-19 vaccine. Data came from immunoSEQ multiplex PCR; TCRdb stores just in-frame clones and leaves some out. This sample has around 110,000 clones, with about 93% found just once. The study's findings and limits: Following two doses of AZD1222, Spike-specific TCR breadth and depth rose. Most donors were white British, females outnumbered males, and clonal diversity was possibly underestimated.

Comments on this clone: The antigen remains undetermined.

The ends were cut back, 2 bases at V and 5 bases at J, with 21 bases in the middle. The CDR3 has 17 residues. The germline V gene has CDR1 SGHDN and CDR2 FVKESK. This sample comprised peripheral blood, obtained 28 days after the second AZD1222 dose. The clonotype was recovered from an adult who received the AZD1222 COVID-19 vaccine. The chain carries TRBV14 and TRBJ1-2; the D gene is possibly TRBD1 (6 bases). CDR3 in DNA: TGTGCCAGCAGCCAAACCCGATGGGGGGCGTCAAGTTATGGCTACACCTTC. It is translated as CASSQTRWGASSYGYTF. Full variable domain (outside the CDR3, taken from reference TRBV14 and TRBJ1-2): EAGVTQFPSHSVIEKGQTVTLRCDPISGHDNLYWYRRVMGKEIKFLLHFVKESKQDESGMPNNRFLAERTGGTYSTLKVQPAELEDSGVYFCASSQTRWGASSYGYTFGSGTRLTVV.